A selection of T cell receptor beta chains follows, all from one sample in a study of brain T cells in children with intractable seizures. TCRdb keeps only in-frame clones here, not all; method: immunoSEQ multiplex PCR. The data show roughly 80,000 clones, approximately 89% seen once. Sequenced material: peripheral blood, taken at surgery. The receptor source for this set is a girl under 10 years old with Rasmussen encephalitis and intractable seizures. The CDR3 runs from the conserved cysteine through the conserved F or W. The D gene is left open where the match is weak. Clone size is given for some rows only: seen once, a few or many times, or a class if the clone is expanded.

V,size,D,J,CDR3,DNA
TRBV4-1,-,TRBD2,TRBJ2-3,CASSQDSQREDTQYF,TGCGCCAGCAGCCAAGATTCCCAGCGGGAAGATACGCAGTATTTT
TRBV3-1/TRBV3-2,-,TRBD2,TRBJ2-7,CASSHILTSGGATYEQYF,TGTGCCAGCAGCCACATCCTCACTAGCGGGGGCGCCACCTACGAGCAGTACTTC
TRBV11-1,-,TRBD1,TRBJ2-5,CASSLGQGAGIETQYF,TGTGCCAGCAGCCTGGGACAGGGGGCTGGTATTGAGACCCAGTACTTC
TRBV9,-,-,TRBJ1-2,CASDGGNGYTF,TGTGCCAGCGACGGGGGCAATGGCTACACCTTC
TRBV7-9,-,TRBD1,TRBJ1-3,CASSLGQAGSGNTIYF,TGTGCCAGCAGCCTCGGACAGGCGGGCTCTGGAAACACCATATATTTT
TRBV12-5,-,-,TRBJ1-5,CASGLISYQPQHF,TGTGCTAGTGGTTTGATCAGTTATCAGCCCCAGCATTTT
TRBV6-5,-,-,TRBJ1-1,CASSLDRAEAFF,TGTGCCAGCAGTTTGGACAGAGCTGAAGCTTTCTTT
TRBV30,-,TRBD1,TRBJ1-1,CAWSSGTAHTEAFF,TGTGCCTGGAGCAGTGGGACAGCTCACACTGAAGCTTTCTTT
TRBV13,-,TRBD1,TRBJ2-1,CASSLMGQGASYNEQFF,TGTGCCAGCAGCTTAATGGGCCAGGGGGCGTCCTACAATGAGCAGTTCTTC
TRBV6-6,-,TRBD1,TRBJ2-4,CASSSDRGQYF,TGTGCCAGCAGCTCTGACAGGGGTCAGTACTTC
TRBV30,-,TRBD1,TRBJ1-5,CAWSTGQGHTGNQPQHF,TGTGCCTGGAGTACTGGACAGGGTCATACGGGCAATCAGCCCCAGCATTTT
TRBV6-2/TRBV6-3,once,-,TRBJ2-1,CASSLRLTRANEQFF,TGTGCCAGCAGTCTCCGCCTGACTAGGGCCAATGAGCAGTTCTTC
TRBV12-3/TRBV12-4,-,-,TRBJ1-1,CASSFREGTEAFF,TGTGCCAGCAGTTTCAGGGAGGGTACTGAAGCTTTCTTT
TRBV11-2,-,-,TRBJ2-7,CASSALESFSYEQYF,TGTGCCAGCAGCGCCTTGGAATCCTTCTCCTACGAGCAGTACTTC
TRBV28,-,-,TRBJ2-5,CASSPALGRPETQYF,TGTGCCAGCAGTCCCGCACTGGGACGGCCAGAGACCCAGTACTTC
TRBV10-3,-,-,TRBJ1-1,CAISEDVRLVRAFF,TGTGCCATCAGTGAGGATGTCCGACTCGTCAGGGCTTTCTTT
TRBV10-3,-,-,TRBJ1-5,CAISESMVSGAQPQHF,TGTGCCATCAGTGAGTCGATGGTTTCGGGGGCCCAGCCCCAGCATTTT
TRBV27,-,-,TRBJ2-5,CASSLFGTGETQYF,TGTGCCAGCAGTTTATTCGGGACCGGTGAGACCCAGTACTTC
TRBV7-3,-,-,TRBJ2-7,CASSPLFSQIMPHEQYF,TGTGCCAGCAGCCCGCTCTTTTCTCAGATCATGCCCCACGAGCAGTACTTC
TRBV9,-,-,TRBJ1-1,CASSVVSGEFTEAFF,TGTGCCAGCAGCGTAGTGTCAGGGGAGTTCACTGAAGCTTTCTTT
TRBV3-1/TRBV3-2,-,TRBD1,TRBJ2-2,CASSPWTGAGGELFF,TGTGCCAGCAGCCCCTGGACAGGGGCGGGCGGGGAGCTGTTTTTT
TRBV5-6,once,-,TRBJ1-2,CASSSGPAGYTF,TGTGCCAGCAGCTCGGGACCGGCAGGCTACACCTTC
TRBV24-1,-,-,TRBJ1-2,CATSDEIYGYTF,TGTGCCACCAGTGATGAGATCTATGGCTACACCTTC
TRBV19,-,-,TRBJ2-5,CASSATGRWGETQYF,TGTGCCAGTAGTGCAACAGGGAGGTGGGGGGAGACCCAGTACTTC
TRBV5-6,-,-,TRBJ2-1,CASSGQPFYNEQFF,TGTGCCAGCAGCGGACAGCCGTTCTACAATGAGCAGTTCTTC
TRBV30,-,-,TRBJ1-2,CAWGPLTGYGYTF,TGTGCCTGGGGTCCCCTGACAGGCTATGGCTACACCTTC
TRBV18,-,-,TRBJ1-1,CASSPKKNTEAFF,TGTGCCAGCTCACCGAAGAAAAACACTGAAGCTTTCTTT
TRBV10-3,-,TRBD1,TRBJ2-7,CAIANRDRAHEQYF,TGTGCCATTGCGAACCGGGACAGGGCCCACGAGCAGTACTTC
TRBV30,-,TRBD2,TRBJ2-5,CAWDPGLADQETQYF,TGTGCCTGGGATCCGGGACTAGCGGACCAAGAGACCCAGTACTTC
TRBV28,-,-,TRBJ2-7,CASSDQGRAYEQYF,TGTGCCAGCAGCGACCAAGGACGGGCCTACGAGCAGTACTTC
TRBV2,-,-,TRBJ1-3,CASSEAGYTIYF,TGTGCCAGCAGTGAAGCGGGGTACACCATATATTTT
TRBV28,once,-,TRBJ2-5,CASSYRTRQETQYF,TGTGCCAGCAGTTACCGGACGAGACAAGAGACCCAGTACTTC
TRBV6-5,-,TRBD2,TRBJ2-5,CASSYSKASGGETQYF,TGTGCCAGCAGTTACTCTAAGGCTAGCGGGGGGGAGACCCAGTACTTC
TRBV10-2,-,-,TRBJ1-4,CASSAVVSGATNEKLFF,TGCGCCAGCAGTGCGGTGGTCTCCGGGGCAACTAATGAAAAACTGTTTTTT
TRBV2,once,-,TRBJ2-7,CASSGWGEQYF,TGTGCCAGCAGTGGGTGGGGCGAGCAGTACTTC
TRBV28,-,-,TRBJ2-6,CASSSHEAVGANVLTF,TGTGCCAGCAGTTCCCATGAGGCGGTCGGGGCCAACGTCCTGACTTTC
TRBV27,-,-,TRBJ1-1,CASSLSQGTEAFF,TGTGCCAGCAGTTTGTCACAGGGCACTGAAGCTTTCTTT
TRBV7-9,few,TRBD1,TRBJ2-7,CASSEFSGGTASYEQYF,TGTGCCAGCAGCGAGTTTAGTGGTGGGACAGCCTCCTACGAGCAGTACTTC